The 3 T cell receptor beta chains below come from one sample, sequenced in a study of T-cell memory formation after mild COVID-19 listed by TCRdb under 2021. The library was generated by 5' RACE. Sequenced on an Illumina NovaSeq 6000. In TCRdb, the public reads were trimmed at Q25 with fastp and aligned with MiXCR, with productive beta chains retained. Duplicate CDR3 protein sequences are folded into a single record with the most common DNA and genes. This sample is represented by hundreds of thousands of distinct CDR3 sequences; roughly 22% of them were singletons. In total, the top ten clones hold 7% to 9% of the sample. Input material: PBMCs or a T cell subset sorted from them (not recorded which). These receptors originate from an adult woman who had mild COVID-19 (a few samples of this study predate the infection). The sample titles of this study are shuffled in the database, so cell type and time point are left out; the donor was told from shared clones.

This clonotype was detected only a few times. The chain recombines TRBV5-5 with TRBJ2-7; 9 bases align to TRBD1. The CDR3 covers 20 residues. The V gene's germline CDR1 is SGHKS and CDR2 YYEKEE (reference sequence). J lost 0 bases, V lost 4 bases, and 20 bases had no gene match. CDR3 region: CASSNKRRDRALFDSYEQYF. Written as DNA, the CDR3 is TGTGCCAGCAGCAATAAGCGCCGGGACAGGGCCCTATTCGACTCCTACGAGCAGTACTTC.

This chain links TRBV14 with TRBJ2-7; possibly TRBD1 for D (6 bases). The CDR3 contains 13 residues. Germline assignment: CDR1 SGHDN and CDR2 FVKESK. Trimming took off 6 bases at V and 6 bases at J, with 15 bases between the two ends. In DNA, the CDR3 is TGTGCCAGCAGAAGAGGGGGATCTTCCGAGCAGTACTTC. It codes for CASRRGGSSEQYF.

The V and J genes are TRBV4-1 and TRBJ2-7; D gene uncertain. The length of the CDR3 is 13 residues. V was cut by 3 bases and J by 11 bases, with 17 bases left in between. Per the germline V gene, CDR1 is MGHRA and CDR2 is YSYEKL. The CDR3 nucleotides are TGCGCCAGCAGCCAGAGTATGAACGGTGAGAAGTACTTC. This gives the protein CASSQSMNGEKYF.